The 21 T cell receptor beta chains listed next were all sequenced from one sample in a study of regulatory T cells in long-lasting Graves disease. CDR3-region Arm-PCR and iRepertoire HTBI primers produced the TCR beta libraries. TCRdb fed the multiplex PCR reads into MiXCR, producing one record per CDR3 protein. The table has 620,000 or so distinct CDR3 sequences, 15% to 20% seen once; the top ten hold around 19%. Time point here: newly diagnosed GD, antithyroid drugs for less than 3 months. The TCR library was prepared using RNA isolated from PBMCs. This sample was also put to use in a study of T cells in Graves' hyperthyroidism and ophthalmopathy.

Sequenced here: peripheral blood mononuclear cells (PBMCs), sampled at new diagnosis, from a patient treated with antithyroid drugs. Source of these receptors: a woman aged 25 to 39 with Graves disease.

This clonotype occurred a few times. The genes are TRBV7-2 and TRBJ2-1; 8 bases align to TRBD1. The DNA end is more similar to TRBJ2-5, so the J call may be wrong. CDR1 is SGHTA, CDR2 FQGNSA, per germline. This CDR3 spans 14 amino acids. The CDR3 region is CASSSRGLSGTQYF. The CDR3 coding sequence is TGTGCCAGCAGCTCCAGGGGGCTTTCGGGGACCCAGTACTTC.

The chain joins TRBV9 to TRBJ1-2; the D is unclear. CDR1 is SGDLS, CDR2 YYNGEE, per germline. This CDR3 region has 12 residues. Deletions cut 0 bases from V and 0 bases from J, with 0 bases between. This chain's CDR3 is CASSVANYGYTF. Here the CDR3 DNA reads TGTGCCAGCAGCGTAGCTAACTATGGCTACACCTTC.

This clonotype was found many times. The rearrangement uses TRBV19 and TRBJ1-1, with D possibly being TRBD1 (5 bases). Germline CDR1 reads LNHDA; CDR2 reads SQIVND (reference sequence). The CDR3 consists of 14 residues. The V end was cut by 6 bases, the J end by 4 bases, with 15 bases between. CDR3 sequence reads: CASRSGTRLTEAFF. Here the CDR3 DNA reads TGTGCCAGTAGGAGCGGGACGCGACTCACTGAAGCTTTCTTT.

The V gene is TRBV6-1, the J gene TRBJ2-3, with no clear D. The CDR3 is 14 amino acids. Looked up from germline, CDR1 is MNHNS and CDR2 is SASEGT. Trimming took 4 bases from V and 6 from J, leaving 14 bases between them. Written as DNA, the CDR3 is TGTGCCAGCAGTGCCATTCTCCCTGGGGATACGCAGTATTTT. Translating it yields CASSAILPGDTQYF.

This clonotype was seen ten or more times. The gene calls are TRBV5-1 and TRBJ2-1, with 8 bases lining up with TRBD2. V shed 10 bases, J shed 1 base, and the junction held 7 bases outside the gene matches. The CDR3 has 14 residues. Germline loops: CDR1 SGHRS, CDR2 YFSETQ. CDR3 residues: CACAQRESYNEQFF. In DNA form, the CDR3 reads TGCGCCTGCGCCCAGCGGGAGTCCTACAATGAGCAGTTCTTC.

This clonotype was seen only a few times. The chain couples TRBV12-3 or TRBV12-4 to TRBJ2-7, with a weak D call TRBD2 (6 bases). The V gene lost 4 bases and the J gene lost 4 bases, with 14 bases spanning the gap. The length of the CDR3 is 14 residues. The CDR3 DNA reads as TGTGCCAGCAGTTCTCACGGGAGATCTTACGAGCAGTACTTC. Encoded protein: CASSSHGRSYEQYF.

This clonotype was counted only a few times. The chain carries TRBV6-7 and TRBJ2-2; TRBD2 aligns across 10 bases. TRBV6-7 has ORF status, its function being uncertain. With 0 bases clipped from V and 3 bases from J, the junction kept 7 bases outside the gene matches. The CDR3 is made up of 18 amino acids. CDR3 in DNA: TGTGCCAGCAGTTACTCGAGATCTAGCGGGAGCGACACCGGGGAGCTGTTTTTT. It translates to CASSYSRSSGSDTGELFF.

The gene calls are TRBV12-3 or TRBV12-4 and TRBJ2-2; 15 bases align to TRBD2. This CDR3 spans 19 amino acids. Trimming at V came to 6 bases and at J to 4 bases, leaving 12 bases not matched to a gene. DNA for the CDR3: TGTGCCAGCAGCCCGAGAGGACTAGCGGGAGGGGGTTTCACCGGGGAGCTGTTTTTT. Translated: CASSPRGLAGGGFTGELFF.

This clonotype was observed many times. V and J are TRBV24-1 and TRBJ1-5, with D uncertain. Germline CDR1 reads KGHDR; CDR2 reads SFDVKD. V gave up 5 bases and J gave up 5 bases, with 12 bases separating them. This CDR3 is built from 14 residues. The DNA for the CDR3 is TGTGCCACCAGTGTTCGTCAGAGCCATCAGCCCCAGCATTTT. Translated, it gives CATSVRQSHQPQHF.

V gene TRBV29-1 combines with J gene TRBJ2-7, with D perhaps given as TRBD1 or TRBD2 (6 bases each). Trimming stripped 4 bases from V and 0 bases from J, with 13 bases between. Looked up from germline, CDR1 is SQVTM and CDR2 is ANQGSEA. The CDR3 runs 14 residues. CDR3 residues: CSVGRGGGSYEQYF. CDR3 DNA sequence: TGCAGCGTTGGCCGCGGAGGGGGCTCCTACGAGCAGTACTTC.

The V gene is TRBV4-1, the J gene TRBJ2-5; TRBD2 matches 8 bases. Unmatched junction bases numbered 5, after V lost 1 base and J lost 4 bases. The CDR3 is made up of 15 amino acids. Germline-derived CDR1 and CDR2 are MGHRA and YSYEKL. The CDR3 spells CASSQGLSGIETQYF. CDR3 DNA: TGCGCCAGCAGCCAAGGTCTTAGCGGGATAGAGACCCAGTACTTC.

This clonotype came up many times. The rearrangement uses TRBV28 and TRBJ1-2, with 7 bases aligning to TRBD1. Germline lookup yields CDR1 MDHEN and CDR2 SYDVKM. The V and J ends lost 6 bases and 7 bases, in that order; junction bases with no gene match: 8. The CDR3 spans 13 residues. CDR3 region: CASSPTGNTGYTF. CDR3 nucleotide sequence: TGTGCCAGCAGCCCGACAGGGAATACTGGCTACACCTTC.

V gene TRBV20-1 combines with J gene TRBJ1-3; possibly TRBD1 for D (5 bases). Germline V gives CDR1 DFQATT, CDR2 SNEGSKA (reference sequence). The CDR3 has 14 residues. V was cut by 3 bases and J by 4 bases, with 13 bases left in between. Written as DNA, the CDR3 is TGCAGTGCTAGGGGGAATCGGGACGGAAACACCATATATTTT. This encodes CSARGNRDGNTIYF.

This clonotype was seen more than once but under ten times. The CDR3 nucleotides are TGTGCCAGCAGCGTTGAGGGGCATCAGCCCCAGCATTTT. It encodes CASSVEGHQPQHF. The V gene is TRBV9, the J gene TRBJ1-5, with D possibly matching TRBD1 (5 bases). CDR3 size: 13 residues. The V and J ends lost 2 bases and 5 bases respectively, with 8 bases between them. Germline V gives CDR1 SGDLS, CDR2 YYNGEE.

This clonotype was observed a handful of times. V usage is TRBV2 and J usage is TRBJ1-6; D is unclear. The germline V gene has CDR1 SNHLY and CDR2 FYNNEI. Between the trimmed V and J ends, which lost 5 bases and 10 bases, there was a span of 12 bases. CDR3 length equals 13 residues. The CDR3 protein is CASSSEVESPLHF. The DNA for the CDR3 is TGTGCCAGCAGTTCCGAGGTTGAGTCACCCCTCCACTTT.

This chain links TRBV7-9 with TRBJ2-7; 8 bases agree with TRBD1. Germline assignment: CDR1 SEHNR and CDR2 FQNEAQ (reference sequence). Trimming cost V 4 bases and J 6 bases; bases outside gene matches: 11. The CDR3 is 15 amino acids. The CDR3 loop is CASSSPGTGSGEQYF. CDR3 DNA sequence: TGTGCCAGCAGCTCACCCGGGACAGGCTCGGGCGAGCAGTACTTC.

This clonotype was recorded many times. The chain links TRBV6-1 to TRBJ1-1; D remains ambiguous. The germline gives CDR1 MNHNS, CDR2 SASEGT. V gave up 10 bases and J gave up 1 base, with 7 bases separating them. The CDR3 is 11 residues long. The CDR3 sequence: CATGENTEAFF. The CDR3 DNA follows: TGTGCCACCGGGGAGAACACTGAAGCTTTCTTT.

The sample holds many counts of this clonotype. The CDR3 protein is CASSLRGREKGTDTQYF. As DNA, the CDR3 is TGTGCCAGCAGCCTGAGGGGGCGGGAGAAAGGCACAGATACGCAGTATTTT. This rearrangement joins TRBV27 to TRBJ2-3; TRBD1 or TRBD2 may be the D gene (7 bases each). V lost 6 bases and J 1 base, leaving 20 bases between the germline ends. There are 17 residues in the CDR3. CDR1 is MNHEY and CDR2 is SMNVEV in the germline V gene (reference sequence).

This clonotype was recorded many times. V and J are TRBV7-3 and TRBJ2-3, with TRBD2 as a possible D gene (6 bases). There are 15 residues in the CDR3. Germline V CDR1 and CDR2: SGHTA, FQGTGA. V was clipped by 0 bases and J by 3 bases, with 10 bases between them. The CDR3 is CASSLTGRETDTQYF. The CDR3 DNA reads as TGTGCCAGCAGCTTAACGGGACGGGAGACAGATACGCAGTATTTT.

This clonotype has a count of ten or more. The genes are TRBV5-1 and TRBJ1-1; 7 bases map to TRBD1. V dropped 7 bases and J dropped 3; count of bases not matched to a gene: 9. The CDR3 sequence is 14 residues long. Germline loops: CDR1 SGHRS, CDR2 YFSETQ. The CDR3: CASSAGQSYTEAFF. The CDR3 DNA reads TGCGCCAGCTCCGCGGGACAGTCCTACACTGAAGCTTTCTTT.

There are a few counts of this clonotype. This sequence joins TRBV20-1 and TRBJ2-1; D is possibly TRBD2 (5 bases). V gave up 5 bases and J gave up 1 base, with 12 bases separating them. The CDR3 length is 14 residues. Germline V gives CDR1 DFQATT, CDR2 SNEGSKA (reference sequence). For the CDR3, the DNA is TGCAGTGCTCCTAGCCGGGATTCCTACAATGAGCAGTTCTTC. This codes for CSAPSRDSYNEQFF.